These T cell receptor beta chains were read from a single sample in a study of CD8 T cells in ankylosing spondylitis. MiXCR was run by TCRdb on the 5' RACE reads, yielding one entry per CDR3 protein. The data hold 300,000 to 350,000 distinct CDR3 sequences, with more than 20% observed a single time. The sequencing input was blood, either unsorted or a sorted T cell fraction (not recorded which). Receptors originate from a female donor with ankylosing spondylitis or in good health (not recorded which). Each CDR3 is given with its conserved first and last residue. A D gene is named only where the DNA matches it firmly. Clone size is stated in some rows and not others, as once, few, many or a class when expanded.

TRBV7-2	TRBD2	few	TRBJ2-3	CASSQRTSASGDTQYF	TGTGCCAGCAGCCAACGGACTAGCGCCTCAGGAGATACGCAGTATTTT
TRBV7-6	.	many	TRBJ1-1	CASGRLNTEAFF	TGTGCCAGCGGCAGGTTAAACACTGAAGCTTTCTTT
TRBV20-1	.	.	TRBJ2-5	CSARGLGLETQYF	TGCAGTGCTAGGGGCCTGGGGCTAGAGACCCAGTACTTC
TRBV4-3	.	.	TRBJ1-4	CASSQDGGANEKLFF	TGCGCCAGCAGCCAAGATGGAGGGGCAAATGAAAAACTGTTTTTT
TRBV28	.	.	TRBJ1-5	CASSSKVGVSNQPQHF	TGTGCCAGCAGTAGTAAGGTCGGGGTTAGCAATCAGCCCCAGCATTTT
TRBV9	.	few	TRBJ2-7	CASSPSLGSGPPYEQYF	TGTGCCAGCAGCCCCAGCCTAGGAAGCGGGCCCCCCTACGAGCAGTACTTC
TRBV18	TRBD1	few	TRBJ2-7	CASSQLGSGQGTYEQYF	TGTGCCAGCTCACAACTCGGGAGTGGACAGGGGACCTACGAGCAGTACTTC
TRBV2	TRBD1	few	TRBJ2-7	CASSEGGQGVYEQYF	TGTGCCAGCAGTGAAGGGGGACAGGGGGTCTACGAGCAGTACTTC
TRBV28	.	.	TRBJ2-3	CASTPAPTRPTQYF	TGTGCCAGCACCCCCGCGCCCACGCGCCCGACGCAGTATTTT
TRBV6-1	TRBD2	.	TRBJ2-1	CASSRAGGSSYNEQFF	TGTGCCAGCAGCCGAGCGGGAGGTAGCTCCTACAATGAGCAGTTCTTC
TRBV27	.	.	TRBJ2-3	CASSPLLTDTQYF	TGTGCCAGCAGTCCCCTTCTCACAGATACGCAGTATTTT
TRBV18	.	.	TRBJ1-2	CASSPPRWGGGYTF	TGTGCCAGCTCACCGCCCAGGTGGGGTGGAGGCTACACCTTC
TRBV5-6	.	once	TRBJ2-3	CASTRGGGLADTQYF	TGTGCCAGCACCCGAGGGGGGGGCCTAGCAGATACGCAGTATTTT
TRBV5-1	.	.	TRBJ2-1	CASSLGPARGNEQFF	TGCGCCAGCAGCTTGGGCCCCGCTAGGGGCAATGAGCAGTTCTTC
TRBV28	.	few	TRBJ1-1	CASAGGGSITEAFF	TGTGCCAGCGCTGGGGGCGGGTCTATCACTGAAGCTTTCTTT
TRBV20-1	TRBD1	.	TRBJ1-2	CSARKRGQVYGYTF	TGCAGTGCTCGAAAGAGGGGACAGGTCTATGGCTACACCTTC
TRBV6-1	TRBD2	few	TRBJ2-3	CASRASGRRTDTQYF	TGTGCCAGCAGGGCTAGCGGGCGACGCACAGATACGCAGTATTTT
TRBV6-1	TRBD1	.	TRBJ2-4	CASSTGTVSKNIQYF	TGTGCCAGCAGTACCGGGACAGTTTCCAAAAACATTCAGTACTTC
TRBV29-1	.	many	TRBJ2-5	CSVRQGQETQYF	TGCAGCGTTCGACAAGGGCAAGAGACCCAGTACTTC
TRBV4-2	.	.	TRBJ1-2	CASSQEPRNYGYTF	TGTGCCAGCAGCCAAGAACCCAGGAACTATGGCTACACCTTC
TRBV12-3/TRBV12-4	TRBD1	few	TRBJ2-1	CASSLMTGDEQFF	TGTGCCAGCAGTTTAATGACAGGGGATGAGCAGTTCTTC
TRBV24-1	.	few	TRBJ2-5	CATSEGETQYF	TGTGCCACCAGTGAAGGGGAGACCCAGTACTTC
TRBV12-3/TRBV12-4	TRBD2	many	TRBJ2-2	CASSHRLAENTGELFF	TGTGCCAGCAGTCACCGACTAGCGGAGAACACCGGGGAGCTGTTTTTT
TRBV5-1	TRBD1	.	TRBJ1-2	CASSLAGTGDYGYTF	TGCGCCAGCAGCTTGGCCGGGACAGGGGACTATGGCTACACCTTC
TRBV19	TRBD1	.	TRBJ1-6	CASSTRGTVHSPLHF	TGTGCCAGTAGTACCCGGGGGACAGTACATTCACCCCTCCACTTT
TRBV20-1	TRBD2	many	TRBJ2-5	CSAIGASGQETQYF	TGCAGTGCTATAGGGGCTAGCGGACAAGAGACCCAGTACTTC
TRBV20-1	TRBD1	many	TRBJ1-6	CSARPGQEGSPLHF	TGCAGTGCTAGACCGGGACAGGAGGGTTCACCCCTCCACTTT
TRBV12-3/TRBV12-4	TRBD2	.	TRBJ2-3	CASRQTSGRAKDTQYF	TGTGCCAGCAGGCAAACTAGCGGGAGGGCCAAGGATACGCAGTATTTT
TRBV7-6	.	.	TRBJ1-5	CASSLGPKGAQHF	TGTGCCAGCAGCCTCGGACCGAAGGGGGCCCAGCATTTT
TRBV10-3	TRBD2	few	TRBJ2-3	CAISESTSGPSTDTQYF	TGTGCCATCAGTGAGTCTACTAGCGGGCCCAGCACAGATACGCAGTATTTT
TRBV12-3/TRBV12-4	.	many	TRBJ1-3	CASIPGRRSGNTIYF	TGTGCCAGCATCCCGGGACGTCGCTCTGGAAACACCATATATTTT
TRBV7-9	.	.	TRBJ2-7	CASSLGPPYEQYF	TGTGCCAGCAGCTTAGGGCCCCCTTACGAGCAGTACTTC
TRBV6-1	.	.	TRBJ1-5	CASMNVGLLGGITYSNQPQHF	TGTGCCAGCATGAACGTCGGATTATTAGGTGGGATAACTTATAGCAATCAGCCCCAGCATTTT
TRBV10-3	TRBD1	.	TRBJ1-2	CATASGQGASSHGYTF	TGTGCCACCGCCTCCGGACAGGGGGCTTCATCACACGGCTACACCTTC
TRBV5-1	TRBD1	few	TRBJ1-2	CASSSGGQFGYTF	TGCGCCAGCAGCTCCGGGGGACAGTTCGGCTACACCTTC
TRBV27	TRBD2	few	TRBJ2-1	CASREAGVREQFF	TGTGCCAGCAGGGAAGCGGGAGTGAGGGAGCAGTTCTTC
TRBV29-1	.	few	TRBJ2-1	CSVTRVGNEQFF	TGCAGCGTAACGAGGGTGGGCAATGAGCAGTTCTTC
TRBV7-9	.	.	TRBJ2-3	CASSLELRTDTQYF	TGTGCCAGCAGCTTAGAACTGCGCACAGATACGCAGTATTTT
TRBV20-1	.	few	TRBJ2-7	CSAREDRGSEQYF	TGCAGTGCTAGAGAGGACCGTGGGAGCGAGCAGTACTTC
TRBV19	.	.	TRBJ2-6	CASSRGLGVSGANVLTF	TGTGCCAGTAGTCGAGGGCTGGGGGTATCTGGGGCCAACGTCCTGACTTTC
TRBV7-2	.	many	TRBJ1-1	CASSPGTENTEAFF	TGTGCCAGCAGCCCGGGGACGGAGAACACTGAAGCTTTCTTT
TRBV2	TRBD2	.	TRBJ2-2	CASKLAVNTGELFF	TGTGCCAGCAAACTAGCGGTGAACACCGGGGAGCTGTTTTTT
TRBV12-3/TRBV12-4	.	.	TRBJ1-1	CASSLKMNTEAFF	TGTGCCAGCAGTTTAAAAATGAACACTGAAGCTTTCTTT
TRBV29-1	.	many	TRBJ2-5	CSVDRSSLETQYF	TGCAGCGTTGATCGGAGTAGCCTGGAGACCCAGTACTTC
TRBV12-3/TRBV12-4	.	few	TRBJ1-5	CASSTRGRGNQPQHF	TGTGCCAGCAGTACCAGGGGAAGGGGCAATCAGCCCCAGCATTTT
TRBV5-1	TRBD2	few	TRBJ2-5	CASSLILSRGGETQYF	TGCGCCAGCAGCTTAATCCTCAGTCGGGGGGGAGAGACCCAGTACTTC
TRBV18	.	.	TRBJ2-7	CASSPLGAGSYEQYF	TGTGCCAGCTCACCGCTAGGGGCCGGCTCCTACGAGCAGTACTTC
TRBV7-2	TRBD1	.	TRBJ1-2	CASSLAMGQGGYGYTF	TGTGCCAGCAGCTTAGCGATGGGACAGGGGGGCTATGGCTACACCTTC
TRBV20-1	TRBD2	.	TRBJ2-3	CSAPPTGGLSDTQYF	TGCAGTGCCCCTCCCACGGGAGGGTTGTCAGATACGCAGTATTTT
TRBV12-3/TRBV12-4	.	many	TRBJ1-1	CASSSTGNANTEAFF	TGTGCCAGCAGTTCCACAGGGAACGCAAACACTGAAGCTTTCTTT
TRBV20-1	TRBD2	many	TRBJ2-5	CSAVASGAETQYF	TGCAGTGCAGTAGCTAGCGGGGCGGAGACCCAGTACTTC
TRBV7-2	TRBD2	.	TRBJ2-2	CASSLVRTSTGELFF	TGTGCCAGCAGCTTAGTGAGGACTAGCACCGGGGAGCTGTTTTTT
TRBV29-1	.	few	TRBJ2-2	CSVVGGTNTGELFF	TGCAGCGTTGTAGGCGGGACGAACACCGGGGAGCTGTTTTTT
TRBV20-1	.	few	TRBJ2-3	CSATTSAASTDTQYF	TGCAGTGCTACGACCTCAGCGGCGAGCACAGATACGCAGTATTTT